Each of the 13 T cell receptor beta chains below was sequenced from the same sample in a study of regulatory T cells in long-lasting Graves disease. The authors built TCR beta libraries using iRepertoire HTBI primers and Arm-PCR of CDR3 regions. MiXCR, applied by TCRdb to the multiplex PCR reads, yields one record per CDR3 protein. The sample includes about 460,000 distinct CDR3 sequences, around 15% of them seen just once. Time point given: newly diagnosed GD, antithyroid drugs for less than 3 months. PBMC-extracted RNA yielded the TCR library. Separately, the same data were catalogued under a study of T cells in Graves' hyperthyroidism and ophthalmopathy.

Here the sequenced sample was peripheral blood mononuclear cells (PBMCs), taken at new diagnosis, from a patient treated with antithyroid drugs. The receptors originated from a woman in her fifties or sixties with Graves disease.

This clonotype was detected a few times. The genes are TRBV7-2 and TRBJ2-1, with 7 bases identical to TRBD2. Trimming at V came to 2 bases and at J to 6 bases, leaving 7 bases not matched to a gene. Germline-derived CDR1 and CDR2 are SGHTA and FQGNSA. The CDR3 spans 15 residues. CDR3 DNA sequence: TGTGCCAGCAGCTTATGGGACGGGGAGGGCAATGAGCAGTTCTTC. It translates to CASSLWDGEGNEQFF.

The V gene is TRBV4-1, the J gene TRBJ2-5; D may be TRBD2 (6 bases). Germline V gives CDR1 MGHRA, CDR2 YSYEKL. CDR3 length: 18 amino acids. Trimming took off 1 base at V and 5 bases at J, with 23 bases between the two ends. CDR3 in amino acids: CASSQGVGAGTVGETQYF. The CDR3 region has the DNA TGCGCCAGCAGCCAAGGGGTCGGGGCAGGGACTGTGGGGGAGACCCAGTACTTC.

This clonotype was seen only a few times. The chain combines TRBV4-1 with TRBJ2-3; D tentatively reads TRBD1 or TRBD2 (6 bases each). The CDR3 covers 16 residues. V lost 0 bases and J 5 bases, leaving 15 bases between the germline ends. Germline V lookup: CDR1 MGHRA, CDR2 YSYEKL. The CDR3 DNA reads TGCGCCAGCAGCCAAGAGGTGGATCGGGGGCGAGATACGCAGTATTTT. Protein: CASSQEVDRGRDTQYF.

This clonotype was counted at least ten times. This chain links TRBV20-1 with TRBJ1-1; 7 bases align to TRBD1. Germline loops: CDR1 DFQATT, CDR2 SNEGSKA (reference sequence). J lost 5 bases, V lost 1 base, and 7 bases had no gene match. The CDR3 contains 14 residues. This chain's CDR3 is CSARATGEWTEAFF. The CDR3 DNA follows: TGCAGTGCTAGAGCAACAGGGGAATGGACTGAAGCTTTCTTT.

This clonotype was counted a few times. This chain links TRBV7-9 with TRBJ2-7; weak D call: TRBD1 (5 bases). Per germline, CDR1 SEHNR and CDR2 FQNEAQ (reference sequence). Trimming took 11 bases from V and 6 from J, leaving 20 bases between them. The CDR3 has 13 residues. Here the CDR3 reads CALSRGRAREQYF. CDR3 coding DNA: TGTGCCCTCTCCCGTGGCAGGGCGCGCGAGCAGTACTTC. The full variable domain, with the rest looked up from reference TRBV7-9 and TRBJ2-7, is DTGVSQNPRHKITKRGQNVTFRCDPISEHNRLYWYRQTLGQGPEFLTYFQNEAQLEKSRLLSDRFSAERPKGSFSTLEIQRTEQGDSAMYLCALSRGRAREQYFGPGTRLTVT.

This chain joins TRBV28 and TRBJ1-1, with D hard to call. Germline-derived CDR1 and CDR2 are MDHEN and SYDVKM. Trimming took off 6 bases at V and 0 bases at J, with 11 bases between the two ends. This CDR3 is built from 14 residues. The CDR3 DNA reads TGTGCCAGCAGCGCCAGGTACTTGAACACTGAAGCTTTCTTT. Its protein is CASSARYLNTEAFF.

The CDR3 reads CASSTTSGYYNEQFF. As DNA, the CDR3 is TGTGCCAGCAGTACGACTAGCGGATATTACAATGAGCAGTTCTTC. The chain carries TRBV28 and TRBJ2-1; 9 nucleotides line up with TRBD2. J gave up 4 bases and V 5 bases, and 6 bases lay outside the gene matches. CDR3 length equals 15 residues. Germline V gene data show CDR1 as MDHEN and CDR2 as SYDVKM.

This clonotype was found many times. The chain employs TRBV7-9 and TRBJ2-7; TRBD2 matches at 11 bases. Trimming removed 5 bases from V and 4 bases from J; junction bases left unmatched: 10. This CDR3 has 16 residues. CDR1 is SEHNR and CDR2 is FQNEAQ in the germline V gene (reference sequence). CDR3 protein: CASSEILAGGVYEQYF. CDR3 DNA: TGTGCCAGCAGCGAGATTCTAGCGGGAGGAGTGTACGAGCAGTACTTC.

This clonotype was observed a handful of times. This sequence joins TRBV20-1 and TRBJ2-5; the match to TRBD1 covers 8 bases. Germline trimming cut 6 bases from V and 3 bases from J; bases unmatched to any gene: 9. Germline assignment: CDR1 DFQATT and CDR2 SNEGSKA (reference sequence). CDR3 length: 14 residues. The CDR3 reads CSANDPGGEETQYF. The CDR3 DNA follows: TGCAGTGCAAACGACCCAGGGGGCGAAGAGACCCAGTACTTC.

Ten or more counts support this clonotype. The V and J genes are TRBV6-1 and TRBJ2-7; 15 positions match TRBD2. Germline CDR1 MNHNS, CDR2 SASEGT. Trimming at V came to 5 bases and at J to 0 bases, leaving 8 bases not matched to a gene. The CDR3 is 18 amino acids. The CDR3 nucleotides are TGTGCCAGCAGTCCGGCGGGACTAGCGGGAGGTTTCTCCTACGAGCAGTACTTC. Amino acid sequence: CASSPAGLAGGFSYEQYF.

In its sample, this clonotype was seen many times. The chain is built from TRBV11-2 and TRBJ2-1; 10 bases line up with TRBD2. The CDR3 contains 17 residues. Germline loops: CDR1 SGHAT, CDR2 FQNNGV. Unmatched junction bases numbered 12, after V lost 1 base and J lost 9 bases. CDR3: CASSLGPWLAGEGEQFF. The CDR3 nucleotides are TGTGCCAGCAGCTTAGGTCCGTGGCTAGCGGGAGAAGGTGAGCAGTTCTTC.

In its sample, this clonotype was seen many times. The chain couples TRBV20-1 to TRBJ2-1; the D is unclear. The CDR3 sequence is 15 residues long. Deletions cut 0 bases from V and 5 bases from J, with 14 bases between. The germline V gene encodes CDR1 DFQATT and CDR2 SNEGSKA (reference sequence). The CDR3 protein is CSAREERIENNEQFF. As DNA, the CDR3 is TGCAGTGCTAGAGAGGAGAGGATAGAGAACAATGAGCAGTTCTTC.

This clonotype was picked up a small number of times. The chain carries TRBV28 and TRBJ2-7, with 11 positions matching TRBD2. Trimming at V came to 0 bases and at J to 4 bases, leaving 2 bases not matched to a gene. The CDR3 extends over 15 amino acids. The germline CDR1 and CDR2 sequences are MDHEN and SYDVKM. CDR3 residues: CASSLWASGRYEQYF. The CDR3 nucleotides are TGTGCCAGCAGTTTATGGGCTAGCGGGAGGTACGAGCAGTACTTC.